The 13 T cell receptor beta chains below were found in one sample sequenced in a study of T-cell reconstitution after alpha-beta-depleted transplantation in children. A library of TCRbeta sequences, prepared with unique molecular identifiers, was generated. TCRdb used MiXCR to reprocess the PCR reads, holding one entry per CDR3 protein. The sample has approximately 18,000 distinct CDR3 sequences, roughly 13% seen once. Sequencing was performed on PBMCs, mostly from graft donor cells, taken 60 days after TCRalphabeta/CD19-depleted stem cell transplant. Receptor source: a female patient aged 2 to 10 who had a stem cell transplant for congenital amegakaryocytic thrombocytopenia, so the T cells may come from the graft donor.

This chain connects TRBV11-3 to TRBJ2-3; D is uncertain. This CDR3 spans 13 amino acids. Per germline, CDR1 SGHNT and CDR2 YENEEA. Trimming stripped 1 base from V and 4 bases from J, with 6 bases between. CDR3 amino acids: CASSLVSADTQYF. CDR3 in DNA: TGTGCCAGCAGCTTAGTCTCGGCAGATACGCAGTATTTT. The full variable domain, in which reference TRBV11-3 and TRBJ2-3 provide the parts outside the CDR3, is EAGVVQSPRYKIIEKKQPVAFWCNPISGHNTLYWYLQNLGQGPELLIRYENEEAVDDSQLPKDRFSAERLKGVDSTLKIQPAELGDSAVYLCASSLVSADTQYFGPGTRLTVL.

The sample holds many counts of this clonotype. The gene calls are TRBV5-1 and TRBJ1-5; D not resolved. The CDR3 spans 14 residues. The V end was cut by 2 bases, the J end by 3 bases, with 9 bases between. Germline values: CDR1 SGHRS, CDR2 YFSETQ. Written as DNA, the CDR3 is TGCGCCAGCAGCTTCGGCGGGATCAATCAGCCCCAGCATTTT. Translating gives CASSFGGINQPQHF.

This clonotype was counted ten times or more. The genes are TRBV4-1 and TRBJ2-7, with 7 positions matching TRBD1. The CDR3 loop spans 15 amino acids. V was pared by 5 bases and J by 1 base, with 8 bases of the junction left unmatched. Germline V CDR1 and CDR2: MGHRA, YSYEKL. CDR3: CASSFDRDGSYEQYF. The DNA for the CDR3 is TGCGCCAGCAGCTTCGACAGGGACGGGTCCTACGAGCAGTACTTC.

The V call is TRBV3-1, the J call TRBJ2-7, with 12 bases aligning to TRBD2. CDR3 size: 15 residues. Germline-derived CDR1 and CDR2 are LGHDT and YNNKEL (reference sequence). The V segment lost 11 bases and the J segment 2 bases; nucleotides outside the gene matches: 10. The CDR3 is CACSLGLAGTYEQYF. The CDR3, as DNA: TGTGCCTGCTCCCTTGGACTAGCGGGGACCTACGAGCAGTACTTC.

This clonotype was detected ten times or more. At one of its ends the junction is not consistent with the germline gene, which may arise from a read error. This chain connects TRBV20-1 to TRBJ2-7; TRBD2 matches at 7 bases. This CDR3 region has 11 residues. From germline, CDR1 is DFQATT and CDR2 SNEGSKA (reference sequence). Here the CDR3 DNA reads TGCAGCGCTAGCGGTCACTACGAGCAGTACTTC. Residues: CSASGHYEQYF.

The chain recombines TRBV4-2 with TRBJ2-1; the match to TRBD2 covers 9 bases. This CDR3 is 12 amino acids long. Germline-derived CDR1 and CDR2 are LGHNA and YNFKEQ. Trimming at V came to 4 bases and at J to 15 bases, leaving 7 bases not matched to a gene. CDR3 protein: CASSPLAGLWFF. The CDR3 bases are TGTGCCAGCAGCCCCCTAGCGGGACTTTGGTTCTTC.

This clonotype was detected ten times or more. The V gene is TRBV7-2, the J gene TRBJ1-1; TRBD1 is a possible D gene (5 bases). This CDR3 spans 15 amino acids. V lost 3 bases and J 2 bases, leaving 13 bases between the germline ends. Germline CDR1 reads SGHTA; CDR2 reads FQGNSA. CDR3 sequence reads: CASSLESRENTEAFF. Here the CDR3 DNA reads TGTGCCAGCAGCTTGGAAAGCAGGGAAAACACTGAAGCTTTCTTT.

This clonotype came up many times. CDR3 bases: TGTGCCAGCAGCCAAGACAGGGGACCGAGCTCCTACGAGCAGTACTTC. Translating it yields CASSQDRGPSSYEQYF. The chain joins TRBV7-8 to TRBJ2-7, with 8 bases identical to TRBD1. This CDR3 spans 16 amino acids. J lost 0 bases, V lost 5 bases, and 9 bases had no gene match. Germline loops: CDR1 SGHVS, CDR2 FQNEAQ.

This clonotype has at least ten counts. This rearrangement joins TRBV18 to TRBJ2-5, with TRBD1 matching 7 bases. Trimming took 0 bases from V and 2 from J; bases not matched to a gene: 0. From germline, CDR1 is KGHSH and CDR2 LQKENI. The CDR3 is 14 amino acids. The CDR3 spells CASSPPDRQETQYF. CDR3 coding DNA: TGTGCCAGCTCACCACCGGACAGGCAAGAGACCCAGTACTTC.

This clonotype was detected many times. The chain links TRBV5-1 to TRBJ2-7, with 8 bases aligning to TRBD2. The CDR3 consists of 14 residues. Germline values: CDR1 SGHRS, CDR2 YFSETQ. The V gene end was trimmed by 4 bases and the J gene end by 5 bases; junction bases not matched to a gene: 8. Written as DNA, the CDR3 is TGCGCCAGCAGCCGGGTGGTAGCGGGACACGAGCAGTACTTC. Residues: CASSRVVAGHEQYF. The entire variable domain, with the rest obtained from reference TRBV5-1 and TRBJ2-7, is as follows: KAGVTQTPRYLIKTRGQQVTLSCSPISGHRSVSWYQQTPGQGLQFLFEYFSETQRNKGNFPGRFSGRQFSNSRSEMNVSTLELGDSALYLCASSRVVAGHEQYFGPGTRLTVT.

This clonotype has ten or more counts. The chain has TRBV25-1 and TRBJ2-5, with D possibly being TRBD1 (5 bases). Trimming left V 3 bases short and J 4 bases short, with 15 bases between. This CDR3 has 15 amino acids. Per germline, CDR1 MGHDK and CDR2 SYGVNS. The chain's CDR3 is CASSDGQGRGETQYF. CDR3 DNA sequence: TGTGCCAGCAGTGATGGTCAGGGAAGGGGAGAGACCCAGTACTTC. Full variable domain (missing parts from reference TRBV25-1 and TRBJ2-5): EADIYQTPRYLVIGTGKKITLECSQTMGHDKMYWYQQDPGMELHLIHYSYGVNSTEKGDLSSESTVSRIRTEHFPLTLESARPSHTSQYLCASSDGQGRGETQYFGPGTRLLVL.

This chain uses TRBV20-1 with TRBJ1-4, with D possibly matching TRBD1 (6 bases). V lost 3 bases and J 1 base, leaving 15 bases between the germline ends. Germline loops: CDR1 DFQATT, CDR2 SNEGSKA (reference sequence). The CDR3 is 16 residues long. The CDR3 is CSASSRRGQTNEKLFF. The CDR3 region has the DNA TGCAGTGCTAGCTCTAGGCGGGGGCAAACTAATGAAAAACTGTTTTTT.

J is TRBJ2-7 and V is TRBV18, with TRBD2 identical over 7 bases. In germline, CDR1 is KGHSH, CDR2 LQKENI. The CDR3 runs 16 residues. After removal of 3 bases from V and 6 bases from J, the junction contained 14 bases not matched to a gene. This CDR3 is CASSPQTSSLRFEQYF. CDR3 in DNA: TGTGCCAGCTCACCCCAGACTAGCTCCTTACGATTCGAGCAGTACTTC.